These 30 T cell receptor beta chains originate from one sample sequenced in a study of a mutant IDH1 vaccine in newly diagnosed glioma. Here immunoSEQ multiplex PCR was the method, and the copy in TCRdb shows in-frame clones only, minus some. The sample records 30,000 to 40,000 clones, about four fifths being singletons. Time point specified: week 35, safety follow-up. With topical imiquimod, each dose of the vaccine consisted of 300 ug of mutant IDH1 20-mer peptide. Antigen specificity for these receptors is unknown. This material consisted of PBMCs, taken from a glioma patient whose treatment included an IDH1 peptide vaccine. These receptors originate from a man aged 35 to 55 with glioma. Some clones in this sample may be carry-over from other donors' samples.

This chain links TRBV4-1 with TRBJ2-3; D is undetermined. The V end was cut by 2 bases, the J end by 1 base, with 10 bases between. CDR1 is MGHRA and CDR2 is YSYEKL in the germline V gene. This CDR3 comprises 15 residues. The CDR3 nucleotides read TGCGCCAGCAGCCAAAGGTCAGTGGGCACAGATACGCAGTATTTT. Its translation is CASSQRSVGTDTQYF.

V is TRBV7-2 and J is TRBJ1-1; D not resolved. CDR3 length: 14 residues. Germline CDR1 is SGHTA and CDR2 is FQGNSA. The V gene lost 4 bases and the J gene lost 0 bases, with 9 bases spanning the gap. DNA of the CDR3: TGTGCCAGCAGCTCCACGCACTTGAACACTGAAGCTTTCTTT. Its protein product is CASSSTHLNTEAFF.

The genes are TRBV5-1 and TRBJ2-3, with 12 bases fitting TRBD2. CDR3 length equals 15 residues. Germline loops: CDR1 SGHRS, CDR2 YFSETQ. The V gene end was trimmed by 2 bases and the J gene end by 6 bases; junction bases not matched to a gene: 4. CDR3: CASSFLAGGIDTQYF. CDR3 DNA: TGCGCCAGCAGCTTTCTAGCGGGGGGGATCGATACGCAGTATTTT.

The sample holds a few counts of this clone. The CDR3 DNA is TGCGCCAGCAGTCCCGGACAGTTCTACGAGCAGTACTTC. This translates into CASSPGQFYEQYF. The V and J genes are TRBV10-1 and TRBJ2-7; D may be TRBD1 (6 bases). V was cut by 5 bases and J by 3 bases, with 11 bases left in between. Per germline, CDR1 WNHNN and CDR2 SYGVQD (reference sequence). This CDR3 is 13 amino acids long.

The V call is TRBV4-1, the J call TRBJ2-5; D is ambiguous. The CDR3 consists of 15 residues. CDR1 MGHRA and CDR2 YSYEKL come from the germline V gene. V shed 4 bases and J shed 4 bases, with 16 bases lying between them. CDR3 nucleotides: TGCGCCAGCAGCCGCTGGGGTTCCAGTGTAGAGACCCAGTACTTC. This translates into CASSRWGSSVETQYF.

In DNA form, the CDR3 reads TGCGCCAGCAGCACCCCGGGACAGGGAAAAGTTTGGGAGACCCAGTACTTC. Residues: CASSTPGQGKVWETQYF. This chain joins TRBV5-1 and TRBJ2-5; TRBD1 agrees at 9 bases. This CDR3 is 17 amino acids long. The V gene's germline CDR1 is SGHRS and CDR2 YFSETQ. V was pared by 4 bases and J by 5 bases, with 15 bases of the junction left unmatched.

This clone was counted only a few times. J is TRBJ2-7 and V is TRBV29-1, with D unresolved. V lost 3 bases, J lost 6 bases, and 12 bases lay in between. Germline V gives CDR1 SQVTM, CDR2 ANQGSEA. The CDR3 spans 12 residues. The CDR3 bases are TGCAGCGTTGATGGTGGGTTCGGCGAGCAGTACTTC. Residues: CSVDGGFGEQYF.

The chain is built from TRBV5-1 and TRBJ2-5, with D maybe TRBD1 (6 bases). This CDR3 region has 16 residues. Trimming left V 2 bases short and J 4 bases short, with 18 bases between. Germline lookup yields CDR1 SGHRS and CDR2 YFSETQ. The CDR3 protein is CASSLQGQGGRETQYF. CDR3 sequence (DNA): TGCGCCAGCAGCTTACAGGGCCAAGGGGGACGAGAGACCCAGTACTTC.

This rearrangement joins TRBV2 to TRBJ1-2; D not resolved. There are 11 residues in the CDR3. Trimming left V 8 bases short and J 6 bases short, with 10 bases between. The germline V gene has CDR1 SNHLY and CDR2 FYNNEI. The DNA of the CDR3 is TGTGCCAGCGACACCGTGCATGGCTACACCTTC. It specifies CASDTVHGYTF.

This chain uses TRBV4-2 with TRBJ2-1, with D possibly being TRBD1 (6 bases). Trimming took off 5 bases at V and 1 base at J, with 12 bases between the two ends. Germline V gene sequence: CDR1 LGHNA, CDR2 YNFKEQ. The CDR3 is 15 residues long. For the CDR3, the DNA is TGTGCCAGCAGCTTAACAGGGCCTTCCTACAATGAGCAGTTCTTC. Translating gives CASSLTGPSYNEQFF.

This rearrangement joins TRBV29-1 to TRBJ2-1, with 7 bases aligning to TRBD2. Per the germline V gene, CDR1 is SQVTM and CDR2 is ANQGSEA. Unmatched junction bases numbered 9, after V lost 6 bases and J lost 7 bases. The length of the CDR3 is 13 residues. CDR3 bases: TGCAGCGTCGGCGGGACTACGCGGAATGAGCAGTTCTTC. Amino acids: CSVGGTTRNEQFF.

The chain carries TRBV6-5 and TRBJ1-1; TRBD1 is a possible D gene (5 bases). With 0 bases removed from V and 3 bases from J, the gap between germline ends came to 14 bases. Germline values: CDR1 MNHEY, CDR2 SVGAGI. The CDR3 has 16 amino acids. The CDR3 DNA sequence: TGTGCCAGCAGTTACTCGACGAAGGGGTGGGACACTGAAGCTTTCTTT. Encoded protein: CASSYSTKGWDTEAFF.

The CDR3 sequence: CASSLQGLGEKLFF. The DNA of the CDR3 is TGTGCCAGCAGCTTACAGGGGTTAGGTGAAAAACTGTTTTTT. The chain employs TRBV14 and TRBJ1-4; 7 positions match TRBD1. V trimming: 5 bases; J trimming: 7 bases; junction bases outside the gene matches: 7. CDR3 length: 14 residues. Germline CDR1 SGHDN, CDR2 FVKESK.

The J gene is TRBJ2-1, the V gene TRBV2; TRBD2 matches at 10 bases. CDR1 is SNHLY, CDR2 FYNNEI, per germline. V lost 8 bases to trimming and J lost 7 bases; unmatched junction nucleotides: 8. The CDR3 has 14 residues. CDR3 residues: CASERGGRRNEQFF. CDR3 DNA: TGTGCCAGCGAGCGGGGGGGCCGTAGAAATGAGCAGTTCTTC.

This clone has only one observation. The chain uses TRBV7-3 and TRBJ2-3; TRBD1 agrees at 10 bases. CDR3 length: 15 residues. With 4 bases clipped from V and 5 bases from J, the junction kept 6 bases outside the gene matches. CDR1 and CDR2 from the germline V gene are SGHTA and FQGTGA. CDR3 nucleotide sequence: TGTGCCAGCAGCTGGACAGGGGGAAGTGGAGATACGCAGTATTTT. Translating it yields CASSWTGGSGDTQYF.

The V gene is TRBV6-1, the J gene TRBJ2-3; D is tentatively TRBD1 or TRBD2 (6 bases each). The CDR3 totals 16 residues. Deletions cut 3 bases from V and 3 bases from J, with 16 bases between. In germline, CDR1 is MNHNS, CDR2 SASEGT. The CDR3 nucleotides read TGTGCCAGCAGTGAGAATAGGGGGGTACCGACAGATACGCAGTATTTT. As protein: CASSENRGVPTDTQYF.

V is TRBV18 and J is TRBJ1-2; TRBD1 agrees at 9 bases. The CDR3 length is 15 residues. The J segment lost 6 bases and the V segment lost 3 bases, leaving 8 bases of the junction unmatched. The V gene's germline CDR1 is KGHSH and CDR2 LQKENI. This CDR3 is CASSPRTGEQDGYTF. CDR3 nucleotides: TGTGCCAGCTCACCCCGGACAGGGGAGCAGGATGGCTACACCTTC.

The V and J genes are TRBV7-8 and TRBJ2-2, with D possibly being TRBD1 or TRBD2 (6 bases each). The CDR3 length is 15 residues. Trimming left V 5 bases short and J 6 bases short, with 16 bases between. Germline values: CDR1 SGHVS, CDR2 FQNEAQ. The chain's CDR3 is CASSAGGPRAGELFF. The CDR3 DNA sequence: TGTGCCAGCAGCGCCGGGGGCCCTCGCGCCGGGGAGCTGTTTTTT.

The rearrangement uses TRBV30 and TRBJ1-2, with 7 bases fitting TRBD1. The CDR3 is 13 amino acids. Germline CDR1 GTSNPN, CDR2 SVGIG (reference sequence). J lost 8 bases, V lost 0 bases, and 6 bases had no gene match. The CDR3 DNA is TGTGCCTGGAGTGTACTTAGGGGGCAAGGCTACACCTTC. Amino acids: CAWSVLRGQGYTF.

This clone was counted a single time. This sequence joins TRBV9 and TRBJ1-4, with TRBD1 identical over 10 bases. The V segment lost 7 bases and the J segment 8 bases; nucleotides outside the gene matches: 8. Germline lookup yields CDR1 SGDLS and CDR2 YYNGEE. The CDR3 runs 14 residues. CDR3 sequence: CASRRTGGNEKLFF. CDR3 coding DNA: TGTGCCAGCCGTCGGACAGGGGGGAACGAAAAACTGTTTTTT.

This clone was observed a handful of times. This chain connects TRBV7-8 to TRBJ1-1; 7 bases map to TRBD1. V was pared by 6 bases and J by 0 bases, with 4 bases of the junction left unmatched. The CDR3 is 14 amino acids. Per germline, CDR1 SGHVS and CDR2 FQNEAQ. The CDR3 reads CASRKTGLNTEAFF. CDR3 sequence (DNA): TGTGCCAGCAGAAAGACAGGGCTGAACACTGAAGCTTTCTTT.

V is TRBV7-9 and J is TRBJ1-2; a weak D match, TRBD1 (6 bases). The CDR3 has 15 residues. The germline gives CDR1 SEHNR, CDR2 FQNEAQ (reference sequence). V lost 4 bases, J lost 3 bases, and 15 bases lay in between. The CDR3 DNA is TGTGCCAGCAGCTCCGGACAGCTGCCCTACTATGGCTACACCTTC. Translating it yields CASSSGQLPYYGYTF.

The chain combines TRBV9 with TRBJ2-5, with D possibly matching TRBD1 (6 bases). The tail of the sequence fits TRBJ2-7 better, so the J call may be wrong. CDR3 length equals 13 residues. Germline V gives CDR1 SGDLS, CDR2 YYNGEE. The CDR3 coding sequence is TGTGCCAGCAGCTCCCCCGACAGGAACGAGCAGTACTTC. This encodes CASSSPDRNEQYF.

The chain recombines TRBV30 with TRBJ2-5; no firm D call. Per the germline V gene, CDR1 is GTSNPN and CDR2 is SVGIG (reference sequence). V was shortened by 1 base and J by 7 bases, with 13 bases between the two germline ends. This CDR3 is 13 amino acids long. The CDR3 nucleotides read TGTGCCTGGAGTGGGGAAGGGTTGCTGACCCAGTACTTC. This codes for CAWSGEGLLTQYF.

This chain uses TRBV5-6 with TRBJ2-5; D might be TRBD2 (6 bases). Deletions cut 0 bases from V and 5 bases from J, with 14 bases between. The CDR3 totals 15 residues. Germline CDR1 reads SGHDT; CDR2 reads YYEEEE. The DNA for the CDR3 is TGTGCCAGCAGCTTGGGCGCGGGGAGAGCGGAGACCCAGTACTTC. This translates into CASSLGAGRAETQYF.

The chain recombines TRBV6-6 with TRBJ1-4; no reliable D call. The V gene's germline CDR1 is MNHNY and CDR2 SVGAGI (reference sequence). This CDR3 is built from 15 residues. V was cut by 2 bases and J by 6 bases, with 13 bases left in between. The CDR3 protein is CASSYPNKADEKLFF. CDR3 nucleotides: TGTGCCAGCAGTTACCCGAATAAAGCGGATGAAAAACTGTTTTTT.

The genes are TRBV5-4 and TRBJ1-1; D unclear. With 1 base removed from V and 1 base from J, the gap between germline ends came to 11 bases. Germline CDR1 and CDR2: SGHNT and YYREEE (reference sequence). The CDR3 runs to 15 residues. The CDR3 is CASSLFGQPNTEAFF. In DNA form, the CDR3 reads TGTGCCAGCAGCTTGTTCGGGCAGCCGAACACTGAAGCTTTCTTT.

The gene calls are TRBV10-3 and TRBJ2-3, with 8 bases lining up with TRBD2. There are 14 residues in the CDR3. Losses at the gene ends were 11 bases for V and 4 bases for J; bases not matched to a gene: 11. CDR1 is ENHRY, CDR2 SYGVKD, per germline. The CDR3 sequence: CASLGGAGADTQYF. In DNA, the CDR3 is TGTGCCTCCCTCGGGGGGGCCGGAGCAGATACGCAGTATTTT.

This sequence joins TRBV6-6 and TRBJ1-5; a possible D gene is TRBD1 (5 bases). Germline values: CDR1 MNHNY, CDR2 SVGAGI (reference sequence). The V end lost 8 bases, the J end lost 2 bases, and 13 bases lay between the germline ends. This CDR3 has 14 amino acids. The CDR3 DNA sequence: TGTGCCAGCGTAGAAGTGGGGGGCAATCAGCCCCAGCATTTT. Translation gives CASVEVGGNQPQHF.

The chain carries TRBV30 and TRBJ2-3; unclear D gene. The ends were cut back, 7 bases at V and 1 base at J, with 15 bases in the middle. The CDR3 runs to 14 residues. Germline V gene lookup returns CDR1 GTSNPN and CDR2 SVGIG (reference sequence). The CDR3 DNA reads TGTGCCTCCCAAACGCCAGGAGGCACAGATACGCAGTATTTT. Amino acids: CASQTPGGTDTQYF.